Following are 24 T cell receptor beta chains from one sample sequenced in a study of post-analysis software for immune sequencing data. The study's findings and limits: Four or five TRBV segments were significantly more frequent in patients than in controls. TRBV5-6, TRBV5-1 and TRBV20-1 were among these segments.

The TCR beta cDNA libraries carried unique molecular identifiers. TCRdb re-called the PCR reads through MiXCR, storing one row per CDR3 protein. This sample yields 700,000 to 800,000 distinct CDR3 sequences, of which 25% to 30% are seen a single time; 0.5% to 0.6% belongs to the top ten. Their antigens remain unidentified. Sequences were obtained from blood. These receptors were taken from a girl aged 5-17 years with multiple sclerosis.

This clonotype was seen more than once but under ten times. The chain links TRBV29-1 to TRBJ1-2, with a possible D match to TRBD1 (6 bases). CDR3 length equals 15 residues. Looked up from germline, CDR1 is SQVTM and CDR2 is ANQGSEA. V lost 0 bases and J lost 4, with 15 bases in between. The CDR3 DNA reads as TGCAGCGTTGAAGATCGTGCGGGGGCTGGCTATGGCTACACCTTC. This encodes CSVEDRAGAGYGYTF. The whole variable domain, filled in from reference TRBV29-1 and TRBJ1-2, reads SAVISQKPSRDICQRGTSLTIQCQVDSQVTMMFWYRQQPGQSLTLIATANQGSEATYESGFVIDKFPISRPNLTFSTLTVSNMSPEDSSIYLCSVEDRAGAGYGYTFGSGTRLTVV.

J is TRBJ1-2 and V is TRBV18; 8 nucleotides line up with TRBD1. This CDR3 is 16 amino acids long. Trimming removed 3 bases from V and 2 bases from J; junction bases left unmatched: 8. Germline V lookup: CDR1 KGHSH, CDR2 LQKENI. The CDR3 is CASSPNPGGANYGYTF. The CDR3 region has the DNA TGTGCCAGCTCACCCAACCCAGGGGGCGCCAACTATGGCTACACCTTC.

This clonotype occurred many times. This chain links TRBV20-1 with TRBJ2-7, with TRBD2 matching 10 bases. The V and J ends lost 5 bases and 4 bases, in that order; junction bases with no gene match: 5. Germline assignment: CDR1 DFQATT and CDR2 SNEGSKA (reference sequence). The CDR3 has 13 residues. This CDR3 is CSAGTSEFYEQYF. CDR3 DNA sequence: TGCAGTGCTGGGACTAGCGAATTTTACGAGCAGTACTTC.

This clonotype was observed a few times. V usage is TRBV7-2 and J usage is TRBJ2-7; 10 nucleotides align to TRBD2. With V trimmed by 5 bases and J by 3 bases, 4 bases remained unmatched. Germline values: CDR1 SGHTA, CDR2 FQGNSA. The CDR3 length is 14 residues. The CDR3 region has the DNA TGTGCCAGCAGCCACTCTAGCGGGAGCTACGAGCAGTACTTC. It yields the protein CASSHSSGSYEQYF.

This clonotype was seen more than once but under ten times. The V call is TRBV29-1, the J call TRBJ1-2; TRBD1 agrees at 12 bases. The CDR3 covers 15 residues. Germline assignment: CDR1 SQVTM and CDR2 ANQGSEA. The J segment lost 4 bases and the V segment lost 6 bases, leaving 9 bases of the junction unmatched. CDR3 coding DNA: TGCAGCGTCCCGGGACAGGGGGCGCTTGGCTATGGCTACACCTTC. As protein: CSVPGQGALGYGYTF.

The rearrangement uses TRBV6-8 and TRBJ2-7, with unresolved D. Germline CDR1 reads MNHGY; CDR2 reads SAAAGT. The CDR3 covers 14 residues. V lost 6 bases and J lost 5, with 17 bases in between. The DNA of the CDR3 is TGTGCCAGCAGAGGTTGGGCTCGTTGCAACGAGCAGTACTTC. It encodes CASRGWARCNEQYF.

This clonotype was seen a handful of times. The chain couples TRBV4-1 to TRBJ1-2; no clear D gene. The CDR3 runs to 13 residues. CDR1 MGHRA and CDR2 YSYEKL come from the germline V gene. V was cut by 3 bases and J by 5 bases, with 10 bases left in between. In nucleotides, the CDR3 is TGCGCCAGCAGCCAGCATCCAGAATATGGCTACACCTTC. It is translated as CASSQHPEYGYTF.

A few counts support this clonotype. The chain uses TRBV7-9 and TRBJ2-5; D is undetermined. Between the trimmed V and J ends, which lost 3 bases and 6 bases, there was a span of 14 bases. Per the germline V gene, CDR1 is SEHNR and CDR2 is FQNEAQ (reference sequence). The CDR3 runs to 14 residues. CDR3 amino acids: CASSFGPAPKTQYF. CDR3 DNA sequence: TGTGCCAGCAGCTTCGGGCCCGCGCCAAAGACCCAGTACTTC. Complete variable domain (other parts from reference TRBV7-9 and TRBJ2-5): DTGVSQNPRHKITKRGQNVTFRCDPISEHNRLYWYRQTLGQGPEFLTYFQNEAQLEKSRLLSDRFSAERPKGSFSTLEIQRTEQGDSAMYLCASSFGPAPKTQYFGPGTRLLVL.

The chain joins TRBV5-1 to TRBJ1-6; D is undetermined. Looked up from germline, CDR1 is SGHRS and CDR2 is YFSETQ. V lost 0 bases and J lost 8, with 9 bases in between. The CDR3 covers 14 residues. The CDR3 bases are TGCGCCAGCAGCTTGGCCACGGCGGATTCACCCCTCCACTTT. Translation: CASSLATADSPLHF.

This clonotype came up a few times. The chain employs TRBV7-2 and TRBJ2-7; no clear D gene. The length of the CDR3 is 13 residues. With 5 bases removed from V and 4 bases from J, the gap between germline ends came to 12 bases. Germline CDR1 and CDR2: SGHTA and FQGNSA. CDR3 nucleotide sequence: TGTGCCAGCAGCCTAACTTTGGGTTACGAGCAGTACTTC. Protein product: CASSLTLGYEQYF.

The table lists this clonotype with many counts. J is TRBJ2-7 and V is TRBV6-4; 7 nucleotides agree with TRBD2. There are 16 residues in the CDR3. Trimming removed 7 bases from V and 6 bases from J; junction bases left unmatched: 18. CDR1 is MRHNA and CDR2 is SNTAGT in the germline V gene. The CDR3 DNA sequence: TGTGCCAGCAAAAACCCCGGGCCTAGCGGACCCGGCGAGCAGTACTTC. This translates into CASKNPGPSGPGEQYF.

This rearrangement joins TRBV12-5 to TRBJ2-5; maybe TRBD2 (5 bases). Germline V gene data show CDR1 as LGHNT and CDR2 as FRNRAP. The germline V and J ends were trimmed by 2 bases and 3 bases, with 10 bases remaining between them. CDR3 size: 14 residues. The CDR3 loop reads CASGLPRGEETQYF. The DNA of the CDR3 is TGTGCTAGTGGTTTGCCCCGGGGTGAAGAGACCCAGTACTTC.

The V call is TRBV28, the J call TRBJ2-1; possibly TRBD2 for D (6 bases). The V end lost 5 bases, the J end lost 9 bases, and 20 bases lay between the germline ends. CDR1 is MDHEN, CDR2 SYDVKM, per germline. This CDR3 spans 15 amino acids. The CDR3 DNA reads TGTGCCAGCAGTCCCTCGCGAGAGGGCGGGGTTGAGCAGTTCTTC. Residues: CASSPSREGGVEQFF. Full variable domain (rest looked up from reference TRBV28 and TRBJ2-1): DVKVTQSSRYLVKRTGEKVFLECVQDMDHENMFWYRQDPGLGLRLIYFSYDVKMKEKGDIPEGYSVSREKKERFSLILESASTNQTSMYLCASSPSREGGVEQFFGPGTRLTVL.

This clonotype was detected only a few times. The rearrangement links TRBV11-3 to TRBJ2-5; a possible D gene is TRBD2 (6 bases). Trimming cost V 7 bases and J 2 bases, with 8 bases left between them. The length of the CDR3 is 12 residues. Germline V gene data show CDR1 as SGHNT and CDR2 as YENEEA. CDR3 bases: TGTGCCAGCAAGGGACTTCAAGAGACCCAGTACTTC. It encodes CASKGLQETQYF.

There are a few counts of this clonotype. The chain uses TRBV10-3 and TRBJ2-2, with D possibly matching TRBD1 (6 bases). The CDR3 totals 13 residues. Trimming left V 8 bases short and J 6 bases short, with 13 bases between. Looked up from germline, CDR1 is ENHRY and CDR2 is SYGVKD. The CDR3 spells CAILQGRAGELFF. CDR3 sequence (DNA): TGTGCCATCCTCCAGGGGCGGGCCGGGGAGCTGTTTTTT.

The chain carries TRBV3-1 and TRBJ2-3; D may match TRBD1 or TRBD2 (5 bases each). The germline gives CDR1 LGHDT, CDR2 YNNKEL (reference sequence). The CDR3 runs 16 residues. The V gene lost 4 bases and the J gene lost 2 bases, with 16 bases spanning the gap. Here the CDR3 reads CASSRFRDGNTDTQYF. As DNA, the CDR3 is TGTGCCAGCAGCCGTTTCCGGGACGGTAACACAGATACGCAGTATTTT.

The chain employs TRBV29-1 and TRBJ2-3, with 16 bases that match TRBD2. This CDR3 contains 16 residues. V was pared by 8 bases and J by 2 bases, with 7 bases of the junction left unmatched. CDR1 is SQVTM, CDR2 ANQGSEA, per germline. CDR3 sequence: CSRSGTSGRATDTQYF. The DNA of the CDR3 is TGCAGCAGAAGTGGGACTAGCGGGAGGGCCACAGATACGCAGTATTTT.

In this sample, this clonotype turned up once. The J gene is TRBJ1-5, the V gene TRBV18; D is perhaps TRBD1 (5 bases). Germline V CDR1 and CDR2: KGHSH, LQKENI. V dropped 2 bases and J dropped 4 bases, with 9 bases sitting between them. The CDR3 is made up of 14 amino acids. DNA for the CDR3: TGTGCCAGCTCACCATATGGGGCAAATCAGCCCCAGCATTTT. The encoded protein is CASSPYGANQPQHF. Filled out from reference TRBV18 and TRBJ1-5, the complete variable domain reads NAGVMQNPRHLVRRRGQEARLRCSPMKGHSHVYWYRQLPEEGLKFMVYLQKENIIDESGMPKERFSAEFPKEGPSILRIQQVVRGDSAAYFCASSPYGANQPQHFGDGTRLSIL.

As for this clonotype: Just one base apart from a much larger clone, this may be a read error. V and J are TRBV29-1 and TRBJ2-7, with D hard to call. Germline V CDR1 and CDR2: SQVTM, ANQGSEA. This CDR3 has 13 residues. This CDR3 reads CIVRLGLYYEQYF. Written as DNA, the CDR3 is TGCATCGTTCGTTTAGGGTTATACTACGAGCAGTACTTC.

This clonotype was observed at least ten times. The chain employs TRBV20-1 and TRBJ2-7, with D perhaps TRBD2 (6 bases). Looked up from germline, CDR1 is DFQATT and CDR2 is SNEGSKA (reference sequence). The CDR3 has 17 amino acids. V shed 3 bases and J shed 2 bases, with 23 bases lying between them. This CDR3 reads CSASGGGITLFAYEQYF. CDR3 DNA: TGCAGTGCTAGTGGTGGCGGGATTACCCTCTTTGCCTACGAGCAGTACTTC.

The chain is built from TRBV20-1 and TRBJ2-7, with 7 bases that match TRBD1. Near its end, the DNA agrees better with TRBJ2-5, so the J call may be wrong. The length of the CDR3 is 16 residues. The germline CDR1 and CDR2 sequences are DFQATT and SNEGSKA (reference sequence). CDR3 DNA sequence: TGCAGTGCTAGAGACGGCCGGGGCAGGGGGATCGAGACCCAGTACTTC. Protein: CSARDGRGRGIETQYF.

The V and J genes are TRBV2 and TRBJ2-6; 8 bases are shared with TRBD1. CDR3 length: 17 amino acids. The J segment lost 3 bases and the V segment lost 3 bases, leaving 7 bases of the junction unmatched. Germline assignment: CDR1 SNHLY and CDR2 FYNNEI. The CDR3 region is CASSEDRVGYGANVLTF. In DNA form, the CDR3 reads TGTGCCAGCAGTGAGGACAGGGTGGGGTATGGGGCCAACGTCCTGACTTTC.

This clonotype was seen a few times. The rearrangement uses TRBV11-3 and TRBJ2-5; unclear D gene. This CDR3 region has 13 residues. Looked up from germline, CDR1 is SGHNT and CDR2 is YENEEA. Trimming stripped 4 bases from V and 2 bases from J, with 8 bases between. The CDR3 region is CASSSSRQETQYF. CDR3 nucleotides: TGTGCCAGCAGCTCATCGAGGCAAGAGACCCAGTACTTC.

The V and J genes are TRBV6-5 and TRBJ1-5, with TRBD1 matching 10 bases. This CDR3 region has 18 residues. The germline gives CDR1 MNHEY, CDR2 SVGAGI. V shed 4 bases, J shed 4 bases, and the junction held 13 bases outside the gene matches. CDR3: CASSSDRGRGGGNQPQHF. Here the CDR3 DNA reads TGTGCCAGCAGTTCCGACAGGGGGCGGGGAGGAGGTAATCAGCCCCAGCATTTT.